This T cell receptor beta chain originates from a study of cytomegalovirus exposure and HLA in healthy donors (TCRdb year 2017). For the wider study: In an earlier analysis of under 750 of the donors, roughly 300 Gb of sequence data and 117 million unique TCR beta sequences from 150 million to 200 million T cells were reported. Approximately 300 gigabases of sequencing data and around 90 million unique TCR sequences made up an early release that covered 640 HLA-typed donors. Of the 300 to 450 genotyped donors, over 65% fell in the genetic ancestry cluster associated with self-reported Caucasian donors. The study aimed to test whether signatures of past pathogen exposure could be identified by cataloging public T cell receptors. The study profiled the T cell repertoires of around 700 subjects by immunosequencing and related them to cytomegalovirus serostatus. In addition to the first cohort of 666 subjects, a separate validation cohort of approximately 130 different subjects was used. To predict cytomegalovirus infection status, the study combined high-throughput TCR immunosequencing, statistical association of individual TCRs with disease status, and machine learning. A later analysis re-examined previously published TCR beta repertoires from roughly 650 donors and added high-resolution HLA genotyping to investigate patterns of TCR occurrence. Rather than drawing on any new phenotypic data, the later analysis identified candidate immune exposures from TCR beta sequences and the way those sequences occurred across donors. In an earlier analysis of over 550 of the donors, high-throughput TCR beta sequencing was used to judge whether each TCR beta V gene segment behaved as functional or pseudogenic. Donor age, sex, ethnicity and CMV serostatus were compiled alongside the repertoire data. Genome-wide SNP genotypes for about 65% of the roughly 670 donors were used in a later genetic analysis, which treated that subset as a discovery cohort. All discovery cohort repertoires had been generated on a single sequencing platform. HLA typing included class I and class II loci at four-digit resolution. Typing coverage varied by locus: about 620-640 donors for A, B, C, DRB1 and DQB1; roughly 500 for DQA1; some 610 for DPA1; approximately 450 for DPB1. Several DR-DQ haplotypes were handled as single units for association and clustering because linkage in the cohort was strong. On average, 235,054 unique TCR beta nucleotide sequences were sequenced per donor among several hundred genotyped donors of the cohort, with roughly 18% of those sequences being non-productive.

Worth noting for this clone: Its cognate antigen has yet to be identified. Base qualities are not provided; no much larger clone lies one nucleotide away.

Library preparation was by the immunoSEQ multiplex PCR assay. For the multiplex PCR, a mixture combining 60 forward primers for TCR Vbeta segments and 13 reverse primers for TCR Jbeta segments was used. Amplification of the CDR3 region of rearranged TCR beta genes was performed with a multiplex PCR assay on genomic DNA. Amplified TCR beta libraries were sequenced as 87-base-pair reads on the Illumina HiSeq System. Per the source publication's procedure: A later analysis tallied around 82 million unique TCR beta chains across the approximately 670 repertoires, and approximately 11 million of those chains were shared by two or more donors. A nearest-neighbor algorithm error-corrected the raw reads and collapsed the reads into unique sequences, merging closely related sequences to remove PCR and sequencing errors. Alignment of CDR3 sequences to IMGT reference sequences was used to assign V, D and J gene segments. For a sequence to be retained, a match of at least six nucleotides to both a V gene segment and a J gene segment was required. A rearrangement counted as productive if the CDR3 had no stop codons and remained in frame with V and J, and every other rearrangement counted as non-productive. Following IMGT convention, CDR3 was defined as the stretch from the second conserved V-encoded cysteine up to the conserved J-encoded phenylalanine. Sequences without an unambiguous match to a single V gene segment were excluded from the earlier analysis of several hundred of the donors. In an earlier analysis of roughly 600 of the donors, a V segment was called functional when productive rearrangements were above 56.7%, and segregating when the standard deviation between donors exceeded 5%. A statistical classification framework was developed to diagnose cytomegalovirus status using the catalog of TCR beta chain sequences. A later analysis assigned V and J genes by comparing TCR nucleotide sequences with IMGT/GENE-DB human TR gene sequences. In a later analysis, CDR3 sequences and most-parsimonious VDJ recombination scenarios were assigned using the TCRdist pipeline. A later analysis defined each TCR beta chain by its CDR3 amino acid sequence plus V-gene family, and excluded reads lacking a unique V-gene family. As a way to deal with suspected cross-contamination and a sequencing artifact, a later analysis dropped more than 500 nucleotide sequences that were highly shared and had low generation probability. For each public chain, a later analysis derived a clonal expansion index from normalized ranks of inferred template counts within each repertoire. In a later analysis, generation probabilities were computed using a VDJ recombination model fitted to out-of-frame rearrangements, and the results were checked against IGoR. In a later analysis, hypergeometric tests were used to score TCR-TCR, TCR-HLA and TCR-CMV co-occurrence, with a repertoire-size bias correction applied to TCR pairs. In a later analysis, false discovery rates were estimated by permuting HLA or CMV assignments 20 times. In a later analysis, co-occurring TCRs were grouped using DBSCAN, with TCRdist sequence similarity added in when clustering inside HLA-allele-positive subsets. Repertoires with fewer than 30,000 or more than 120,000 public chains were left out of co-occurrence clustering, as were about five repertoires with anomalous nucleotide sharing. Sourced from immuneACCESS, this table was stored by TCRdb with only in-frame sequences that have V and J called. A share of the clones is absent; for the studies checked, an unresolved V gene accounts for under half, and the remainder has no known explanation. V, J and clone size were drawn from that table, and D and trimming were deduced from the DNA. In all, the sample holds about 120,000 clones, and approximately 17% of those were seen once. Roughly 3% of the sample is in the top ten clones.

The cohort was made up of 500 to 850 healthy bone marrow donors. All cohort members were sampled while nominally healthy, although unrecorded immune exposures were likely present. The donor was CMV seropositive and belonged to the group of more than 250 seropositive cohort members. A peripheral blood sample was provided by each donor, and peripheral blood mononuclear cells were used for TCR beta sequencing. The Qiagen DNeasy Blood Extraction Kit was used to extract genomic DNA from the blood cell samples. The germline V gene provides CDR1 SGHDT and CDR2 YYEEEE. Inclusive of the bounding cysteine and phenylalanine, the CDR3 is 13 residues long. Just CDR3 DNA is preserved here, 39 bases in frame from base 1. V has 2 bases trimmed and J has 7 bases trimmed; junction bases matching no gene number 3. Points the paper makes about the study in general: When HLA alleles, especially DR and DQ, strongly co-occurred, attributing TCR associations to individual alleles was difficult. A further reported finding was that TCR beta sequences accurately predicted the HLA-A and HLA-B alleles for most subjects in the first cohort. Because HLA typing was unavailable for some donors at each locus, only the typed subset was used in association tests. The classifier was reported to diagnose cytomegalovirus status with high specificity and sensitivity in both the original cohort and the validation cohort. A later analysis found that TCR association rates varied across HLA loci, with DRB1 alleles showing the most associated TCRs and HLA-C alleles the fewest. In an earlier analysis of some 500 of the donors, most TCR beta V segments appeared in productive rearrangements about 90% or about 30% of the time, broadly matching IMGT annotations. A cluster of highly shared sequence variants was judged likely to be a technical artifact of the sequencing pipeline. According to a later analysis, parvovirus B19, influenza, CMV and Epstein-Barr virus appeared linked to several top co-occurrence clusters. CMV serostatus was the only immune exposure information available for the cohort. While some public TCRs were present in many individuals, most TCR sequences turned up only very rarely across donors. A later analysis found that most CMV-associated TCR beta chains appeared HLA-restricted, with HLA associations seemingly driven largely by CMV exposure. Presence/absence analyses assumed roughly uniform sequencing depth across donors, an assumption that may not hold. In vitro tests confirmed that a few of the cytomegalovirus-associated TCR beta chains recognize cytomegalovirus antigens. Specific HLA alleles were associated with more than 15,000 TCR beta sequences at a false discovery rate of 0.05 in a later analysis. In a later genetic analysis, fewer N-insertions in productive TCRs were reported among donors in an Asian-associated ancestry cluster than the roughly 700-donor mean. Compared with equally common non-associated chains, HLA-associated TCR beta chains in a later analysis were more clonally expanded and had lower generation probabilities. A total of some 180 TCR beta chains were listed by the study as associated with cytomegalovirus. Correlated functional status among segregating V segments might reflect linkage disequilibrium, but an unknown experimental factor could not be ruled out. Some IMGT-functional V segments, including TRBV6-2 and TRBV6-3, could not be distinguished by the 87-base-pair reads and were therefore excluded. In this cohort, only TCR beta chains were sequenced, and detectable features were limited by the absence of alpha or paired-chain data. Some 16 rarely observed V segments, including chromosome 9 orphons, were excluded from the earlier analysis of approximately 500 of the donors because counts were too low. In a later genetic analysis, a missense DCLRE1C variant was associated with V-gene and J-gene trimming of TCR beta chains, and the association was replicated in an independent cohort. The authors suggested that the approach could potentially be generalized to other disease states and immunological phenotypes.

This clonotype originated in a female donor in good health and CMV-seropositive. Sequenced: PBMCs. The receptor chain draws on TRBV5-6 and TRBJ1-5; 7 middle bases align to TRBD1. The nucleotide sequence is TGTGCCAGCAGCTTACAGGGGATCCAGCCCCAGCATTTT. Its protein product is CASSLQGIQPQHF. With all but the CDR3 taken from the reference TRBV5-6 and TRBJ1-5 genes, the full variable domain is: DAGVTQSPTHLIKTRGQQVTLRCSPKSGHDTVSWYQQALGQGPQFIFQYYEEEERQRGNFPDRFSGHQFPNYSSELNVNALLLGDSALYLCASSLQGIQPQHFGDGTRLSIL.